These 13 T cell receptor beta chains were sequenced from one sample in a study of beta chain features in type 1 diabetes. Their target antigens are unknown. Since all of the isolated RNA was reverse transcribed, expressed TCRB transcripts were what got sequenced. Clones were sequenced by immunoSEQ multiplex PCR, and TCRdb holds only the in-frame ones, with some missing. The sample contains roughly 220,000 clones, 16% of which appear only once. Study results and limitations: Moderate yet significant TCRB CDR3 shortening was seen in Type 1 diabetes patients in all four CD4+ subsets.

The sequenced material came from naive CD4+ T cells from blood. These receptors were taken from a man aged 25 to 45 with type 1 diabetes.

The CDR3 protein is CASSGQSNTGELFF. In DNA form, the CDR3 reads TGTGCCAGCAGTGGTCAGTCGAACACCGGGGAGCTGTTTTTT. The rearrangement joins TRBV6-1 to TRBJ2-2; D call uncertain. V was shortened by 4 bases and J by 0 bases, with 6 bases between the two germline ends. The CDR3 runs to 14 residues. Germline-derived CDR1 and CDR2 are MNHNS and SASEGT.

This clone has more than one count but fewer than ten. The V call is TRBV29-1, the J call TRBJ2-7, with 8 bases aligning to TRBD2. Per germline, CDR1 SQVTM and CDR2 ANQGSEA. The V gene end was trimmed by 4 bases and the J gene end by 5 bases; junction bases not matched to a gene: 4. The CDR3 length is 12 residues. DNA of the CDR3: TGCAGCGTTGCCAGCGGGAGTAACGAGCAGTACTTC. Amino acids: CSVASGSNEQYF.

This chain links TRBV7-9 with TRBJ1-1; no reliable D call. CDR3 length: 13 residues. Trimming shortened V by 2 bases and J by 0 bases, and 4 bases separated the two germline ends. CDR1 is SEHNR, CDR2 FQNEAQ, per germline (reference sequence). The CDR3 coding sequence is TGTGCCAGCAGCTTAAAAGTGAACACTGAAGCTTTCTTT. As protein: CASSLKVNTEAFF.

The chain links TRBV5-1 to TRBJ2-1; D uncertain. This CDR3 contains 13 residues. Germline CDR1 and CDR2: SGHRS and YFSETQ. V lost 2 bases to trimming and J lost 8 bases, with 11 bases between them. The CDR3 region has the DNA TGCGCCAGCAGCTTCGGTTCGGTCGATGAGCAGTTCTTC. Translating it yields CASSFGSVDEQFF.

The rearrangement links TRBV29-1 to TRBJ2-1, with D possibly TRBD1 on 6 matching bases. Trimming took off 4 bases at V and 0 bases at J, with 10 bases between the two ends. This CDR3 is built from 14 residues. Germline loops: CDR1 SQVTM, CDR2 ANQGSEA. CDR3 DNA sequence: TGCAGCGTTGGTCAGGGGCTCTCCTACAATGAGCAGTTCTTC. It yields the protein CSVGQGLSYNEQFF.

The chain combines TRBV10-3 with TRBJ1-2; tentative D call: TRBD1 (6 bases). V lost 4 bases, J lost 1 base, and 16 bases lay in between. Germline CDR1 reads ENHRY; CDR2 reads SYGVKD. The length of the CDR3 is 16 residues. CDR3 sequence: CAISGGQQTLNYGYTF. Written as DNA, the CDR3 is TGTGCCATCAGTGGAGGACAGCAAACCCTTAACTATGGCTACACCTTC.

This clone has just a few counts. V and J are TRBV23-1 and TRBJ1-1; TRBD1 agrees at 7 bases. TRBV23-1 is an ORF, and what it does is uncertain. The CDR3 is made up of 15 amino acids. Trimming took 6 bases from V and 0 from J; bases not matched to a gene: 7. The CDR3 DNA is TGCGCCAGCAGGCGAAGGGACAGCATGAACACTGAAGCTTTCTTT. Its translation is CASRRRDSMNTEAFF.

This clone has just a few counts. The CDR3 loop reads CAWSTLAGGRNEQYF. DNA for the CDR3: TGTGCCTGGAGCACACTAGCGGGAGGGAGGAACGAGCAGTACTTC. V is TRBV30 and J is TRBJ2-7, with 13 bases that match TRBD2. The CDR3 runs 15 residues. Germline assignment: CDR1 GTSNPN and CDR2 SVGIG (reference sequence). The J segment lost 5 bases and the V segment lost 3 bases, leaving 7 bases of the junction unmatched.

This sequence joins TRBV10-3 and TRBJ2-7; the D call may be TRBD1 or TRBD2 (5 bases each). Germline assignment: CDR1 ENHRY and CDR2 SYGVKD. With 8 bases removed from V and 2 bases from J, the gap between germline ends came to 16 bases. The CDR3 consists of 14 residues. The CDR3 spells CAIQERGGPYEQYF. In DNA, the CDR3 is TGTGCCATCCAGGAGCGTGGGGGTCCCTACGAGCAGTACTTC.

With regard to this clone: This same CDR3 is encoded by further DNA sequences in the sample. The gene calls are TRBV30 and TRBJ2-5, with D unresolved. Trimming cost V 0 bases and J 0 bases, with 5 bases left between them. The CDR3 spans 13 residues. Germline lookup yields CDR1 GTSNPN and CDR2 SVGIG (reference sequence). The CDR3 DNA reads TGTGCCTGGAGTGTTGGGAACCAAGAGACCCAGTACTTC. It specifies CAWSVGNQETQYF.

The rearrangement links TRBV9 to TRBJ2-5, with 7 bases fitting TRBD1. The CDR3 has 14 residues. The V and J ends lost 5 bases and 2 bases, in that order; junction bases with no gene match: 6. Germline lookup yields CDR1 SGDLS and CDR2 YYNGEE. The CDR3 bases are TGTGCCAGCAGTTGGGGACAGCAACAAGAGACCCAGTACTTC. It specifies CASSWGQQQETQYF.

This clone has just a few counts. This chain connects TRBV27 to TRBJ1-1, with no clear D. The V end lost 5 bases, the J end lost 1 base, and 8 bases lay between the germline ends. The CDR3 loop spans 13 amino acids. Germline V lookup: CDR1 MNHEY, CDR2 SMNVEV (reference sequence). The CDR3 here is CASSLWENTEAFF. The CDR3 coding sequence is TGTGCCAGCAGTCTATGGGAGAACACTGAAGCTTTCTTT.

Only a few counts were recorded for this clone. The chain employs TRBV29-1 and TRBJ2-5; weak D call: TRBD1 (5 bases). The CDR3 length is 13 residues. V lost 7 bases and J lost 2, with 14 bases in between. CDR1 and CDR2 (germline): SQVTM, ANQGSEA. Written as DNA, the CDR3 is TGCAGCGGCCTCAAGGGGTTACAAGAGACCCAGTACTTC. Its protein is CSGLKGLQETQYF.